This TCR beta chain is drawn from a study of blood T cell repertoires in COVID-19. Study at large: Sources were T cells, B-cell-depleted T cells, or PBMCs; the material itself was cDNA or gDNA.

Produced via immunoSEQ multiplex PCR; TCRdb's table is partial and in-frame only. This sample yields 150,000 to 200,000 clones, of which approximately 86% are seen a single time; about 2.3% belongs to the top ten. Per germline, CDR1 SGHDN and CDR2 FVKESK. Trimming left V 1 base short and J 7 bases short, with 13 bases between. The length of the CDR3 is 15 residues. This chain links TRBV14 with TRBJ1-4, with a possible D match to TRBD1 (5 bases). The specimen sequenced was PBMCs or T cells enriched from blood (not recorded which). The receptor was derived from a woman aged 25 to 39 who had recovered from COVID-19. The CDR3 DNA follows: TGTGCCAGCAGCCAAGCAGGAAGGGGCGCTGAAAAACTGTTTTTT. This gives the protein CASSQAGRGAEKLFF.